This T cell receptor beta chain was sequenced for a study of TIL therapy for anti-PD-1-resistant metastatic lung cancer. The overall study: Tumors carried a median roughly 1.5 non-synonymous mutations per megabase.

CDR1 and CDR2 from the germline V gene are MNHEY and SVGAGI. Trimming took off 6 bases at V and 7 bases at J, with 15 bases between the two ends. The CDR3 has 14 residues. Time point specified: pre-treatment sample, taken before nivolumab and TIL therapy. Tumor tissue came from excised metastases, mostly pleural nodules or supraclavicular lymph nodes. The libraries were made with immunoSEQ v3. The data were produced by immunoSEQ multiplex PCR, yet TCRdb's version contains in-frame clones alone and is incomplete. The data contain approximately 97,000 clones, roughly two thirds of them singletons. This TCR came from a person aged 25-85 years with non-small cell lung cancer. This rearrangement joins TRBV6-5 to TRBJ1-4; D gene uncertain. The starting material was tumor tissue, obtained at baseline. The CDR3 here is CASSFQGLGEKLFF. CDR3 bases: TGTGCCAGCAGCTTTCAAGGGTTAGGTGAAAAACTGTTTTTT.